These T cell receptor beta chains were read from a single sample in a study of OX40 agonist ivuxolimab in advanced cancers. Sequenced by immunoSEQ multiplex PCR; TCRdb stores in-frame clones only, minus some. Of approximately 82,000 clones listed, 80% to 90% were seen once; the top ten hold 8% to 10%. Sequenced here: CD4+ or CD8+ T cells sorted from blood, sampled in a trial of the OX40 agonist ivuxolimab. The receptors were gathered from an adult with an advanced solid tumor such as melanoma, head and neck, liver or kidney cancer. The conserved cysteine and the conserved F or W are not part of the CDR3 here. The order of the fields is V gene, clone size, CDR3 length, CDR3 protein. Some rows mark clone size as missing; the rest say once, few, many or name a class of expanded clone.

TRBV5-1,.,12,ASSLQGSHTEAF
TRBV28,.,13,ASSLRGASSYEQY
TRBV5-6,.,14,ASSLARGAAYNEQF
TRBV5-4,once,12,ASSPTAKNTEAF
TRBV7-9,.,13,ASSSTGIRDSPLH
TRBV28,.,11,ASSSTGRHGYT
TRBV5-1,.,12,ASEVASGADEQY
TRBV11-2,.,13,ASSLDLERGNTQY
TRBV4-2,.,15,ASSQLTREVHNSPLH
TRBV10-3,.,11,AISERPNYGYT
TRBV27,once,11,ASSPREWETQY
TRBV5-1,.,12,ASSEEPSTDTQY
TRBV11-2,.,13,ASSSLQGRKNIQY
TRBV2,.,18,ASSFLSGTSGGTSTDTQY
TRBV5-1,once,11,ASSPGTPGTQY
TRBV5-6,.,11,ASSRYGQGTQY
TRBV27,.,11,ASSYGVSYEQY
TRBV11-2,.,11,ASSLGVGQPQH
TRBV15,.,13,ATSRDHEGAYGYT
TRBV28,.,13,ATRGLGQGDYGYT
TRBV4-2,.,13,ASSQNWQGVNEQY
TRBV28,.,15,ASRSPGLAGGNNEQF
TRBV5-1,.,12,ASRARTVNTEAF
TRBV5-8,.,10,ASSLAGGGYT
TRBV18,.,11,ASSPRQGTEAF
TRBV6-5,.,13,ASSRGAFLNTEQY
TRBV5-1,.,14,ASSLMRGGNYNEQF
TRBV6-4,.,13,ASSAGDRQYNEQF
TRBV9,.,12,ASSTRPTPYEQY
TRBV13,.,11,ASSFDRYNEQF
TRBV10-3,.,14,AISESGPSGANVLT
TRBV19,.,13,ASRRQAGETYEQY
TRBV7-2,few,12,ASSSLQGRGGYT
TRBV18,.,12,ASSPTGRSNEQF
TRBV23-1,.,13,ASSHRGTVTETQY
TRBV18,.,11,ASSPPFQETQY
TRBV4-1,.,11,ASSLRSGETQY
TRBV19,.,12,ASSIWGRDQPQH
TRBV10-3,few,10,AISESDTEAF
TRBV10-2,.,16,ASSEGLSFTSLPYEQY
TRBV7-2,once,12,ASSVTPYNSPLH
TRBV4-1,.,15,ASSQGTSGGAWETQY
TRBV5-1,.,13,ASSLNSDSYNEQF
TRBV19,.,9,ASSNRDTQY
TRBV28,.,11,ASSFFPTETAF
TRBV2,.,12,ASSEARGGRTQY
TRBV15,.,13,ATSRDAGEGYEQY
TRBV6-1,.,13,ASNLGQLSGNTIY
TRBV29-1,.,10,SGRWSTGELF
TRBV5-1,.,15,ASSLAPGGGLRETQY
TRBV5-1,.,12,ASSPGVYGAEAF
TRBV6-5,.,10,ASSGQAYEQY
TRBV6-1,.,12,ASSVTGGTGEAF
TRBV10-3,.,12,ATTQQGADEKLF
TRBV11-3,once,11,ASSLGAADTQY
TRBV29-1,.,14,SLAGAPTLAKNIQY
TRBV5-1,.,12,ASSLEANQETQY
TRBV19,.,13,ASTPRGGGSYEQY